The clone carrying this TCR beta chain showed up just a few times. What it binds is unknown. The data originate from a study of T cell repertoires in cytomegalovirus infection. Study-wide context: In the study, CMV epitopes included recently identified HLA-C-restricted and well-studied HLA-B-restricted ones. Public TCR beta signatures were indicative of both CMV infection and a matching HLA type.

Whole-study findings and limits: Identification of carriers of CMV plus the relevant HLA was performed using cumulative public TCR beta family frequency. Dominating the ex vivo response were TCR beta clonotypes that were CMV-specific and HLA-C-restricted.

V trimming: 3 bases; J trimming: 5 bases; junction bases outside the gene matches: 12. CDR1 is LNHNV and CDR2 is YYDKDF in the germline V gene (reference sequence). The CDR3 sequence is 19 residues long. TCRdb called the reads again in MiXCR, with one record for every CDR3 protein. The sample has about 60,000 distinct CDR3 sequences; around 21% are singletons. Here the sequenced sample was CD8+ T cells from cultured PBMCs, taken from culture after CMV antigen stimulation. This chain connects TRBV15 to TRBJ2-1, with 14 bases fitting TRBD2. This sequence was found in a human donor in good health (CMV status not recorded). Some clones in this sample may be carry-over from other donors' samples. The CDR3 nucleotides read TGTGCCACCAGCAGTTTACGACTAGCGGGGGGGCCTGAGGACAATGAGCAGTTCTTC. It encodes CATSSLRLAGGPEDNEQFF.